This passage covers 25 T cell receptor beta chains from one sample sequenced in a study of cytomegalovirus exposure and HLA in healthy donors. 13 Jbeta primers and 60 Vbeta primers were used for the PCR. The repertoire was sequenced with immunoSEQ multiplex PCR; TCRdb's copy has only in-frame clones and lacks some. The data contain 95,000 to 100,000 clones, 75% to 90% of them singletons. Sequenced: PBMCs. The receptor source for this set is a man aged 25-45 years in good health and CMV-seronegative.

The chain couples TRBV5-1 to TRBJ2-7; TRBD2 agrees at 13 bases. The germline V gene encodes CDR1 SGHRS and CDR2 YFSETQ. The V gene end was trimmed by 1 base and the J gene end by 0 bases; junction bases not matched to a gene: 1. The CDR3 length is 16 residues. CDR3 sequence (DNA): TGCGCCAGCAGCTTGACTAGCGGGAGGGCCTCCTACGAGCAGTACTTC. Translated, it gives CASSLTSGRASYEQYF.

The chain uses TRBV6-5 and TRBJ2-7; TRBD2 matches 12 bases. This CDR3 spans 15 amino acids. Trimming removed 7 bases from V and 5 bases from J; junction bases left unmatched: 9. Germline lookup yields CDR1 MNHEY and CDR2 SVGAGI. CDR3 protein: CASTTPLAGGHEQYF. DNA of the CDR3: TGTGCCAGCACCACCCCACTAGCGGGGGGACACGAGCAGTACTTC.

This chain links TRBV18 with TRBJ2-7; 7 bases map to TRBD1. This CDR3 has 14 amino acids. Germline CDR1 reads KGHSH; CDR2 reads LQKENI. The V and J ends lost 2 bases and 0 bases, in that order; junction bases with no gene match: 1. In DNA, the CDR3 is TGTGCCAGCTCACCAGGGACAGCCTCCTACGAGCAGTACTTC. Translating gives CASSPGTASYEQYF. The variable domain in full, completed from reference TRBV18 and TRBJ2-7, reads NAGVMQNPRHLVRRRGQEARLRCSPMKGHSHVYWYRQLPEEGLKFMVYLQKENIIDESGMPKERFSAEFPKEGPSILRIQQVVRGDSAAYFCASSPGTASYEQYFGPGTRLTVT.

The gene calls are TRBV28 and TRBJ1-1; TRBD1 might be the D (6 bases). V was pared by 5 bases and J by 1 base, with 11 bases between. This CDR3 is built from 14 residues. The germline CDR1 and CDR2 sequences are MDHEN and SYDVKM. The CDR3: CASSGGAPNTEAFF. The CDR3 DNA reads as TGTGCCAGCAGTGGGGGGGCCCCGAACACTGAAGCTTTCTTT.

The CDR3 nucleotides are TGTGCCAGCAGGAGGGACAGGGGGTCCTACAATGAGCAGTTCTTC. Its protein product is CASRRDRGSYNEQFF. The chain joins TRBV7-2 to TRBJ2-1, with 11 bases identical to TRBD1. V trimming: 6 bases; J trimming: 1 base; junction bases outside the gene matches: 2. CDR3 size: 15 residues. CDR1 is SGHTA and CDR2 is FQGNSA in the germline V gene. The complete variable domain, with remaining parts taken from reference TRBV7-2 and TRBJ2-1, reads GAGVSQSPSNKVTEKGKDVELRCDPISGHTALYWYRQSLGQGLEFLIYFQGNSAPDKSGLPSDRFSAERTGGSVSTLTIQRTQQEDSAVYLCASRRDRGSYNEQFFGPGTRLTVL.

CDR3 region: CASSAGQKETQYF. CDR3 sequence (DNA): TGTGCCAGCAGCGCCGGACAGAAAGAGACCCAGTACTTC. The chain joins TRBV9 to TRBJ2-5; D may be TRBD1 (6 bases). The CDR3 covers 13 residues. Trimming took off 3 bases at V and 3 bases at J, with 9 bases between the two ends. Germline V gives CDR1 SGDLS, CDR2 YYNGEE.

A single count supports this clone. The chain recombines TRBV4-2 with TRBJ2-7; weak D call: TRBD2 (6 bases). Germline CDR1 and CDR2: LGHNA and YNFKEQ. The CDR3 covers 17 residues. Trimming shortened V by 1 base and J by 3 bases, and 19 bases separated the two germline ends. The CDR3: CASSQAGGRRRDYEQYF. CDR3 DNA: TGTGCCAGCAGCCAAGCAGGTGGTCGTCGGCGGGACTACGAGCAGTACTTC.

The chain carries TRBV27 and TRBJ2-1, with 9 bases that match TRBD2. The junction had 5 bases not matched to a gene; V was cut back by 4 bases and J by 4 bases. Per germline, CDR1 MNHEY and CDR2 SMNVEV (reference sequence). The CDR3 spans 15 residues. The CDR3 here is CASSYRLAEYNEQFF. For the CDR3, the DNA is TGTGCCAGCAGTTATAGACTAGCGGAATACAATGAGCAGTTCTTC.

This chain joins TRBV28 and TRBJ2-7, with a possible D match to TRBD2 (5 bases). V lost 5 bases and J 0 bases, leaving 17 bases between the germline ends. This CDR3 region has 16 residues. Germline V gene lookup returns CDR1 MDHEN and CDR2 SYDVKM. The CDR3 bases are TGTGCCAGCAGTGCCCTCGTCGGGGTCTCCTCCTACGAGCAGTACTTC. Amino acid sequence: CASSALVGVSSYEQYF.

The chain uses TRBV28 and TRBJ2-3, with a tentative D call TRBD1 (5 bases). This CDR3 spans 15 amino acids. V lost 4 bases and J 2 bases, leaving 13 bases between the germline ends. Germline V gene sequence: CDR1 MDHEN, CDR2 SYDVKM. Here the CDR3 reads CASSSPGIYTDTQYF. The CDR3 region has the DNA TGTGCCAGCAGTTCGCCAGGGATCTACACAGATACGCAGTATTTT.

The J gene is TRBJ2-3, the V gene TRBV13, with D uncertain. Germline loops: CDR1 PRHDT, CDR2 FYEKMQ (reference sequence). The germline V and J ends were trimmed by 6 bases and 0 bases, with 19 bases remaining between them. CDR3 length: 17 amino acids. CDR3 coding DNA: TGTGCCAGCAGATTGCCGTTAGCTTATTCTAGCACAGATACGCAGTATTTT. Translated, it gives CASRLPLAYSSTDTQYF.

The sample holds a few counts of this clone. The chain is built from TRBV29-1 and TRBJ2-3; 10 nucleotides agree with TRBD2. Germline lookup yields CDR1 SQVTM and CDR2 ANQGSEA. Trimming at V came to 8 bases and at J to 4 bases, leaving 18 bases not matched to a gene. The CDR3 is 17 residues long. CDR3 sequence: CSLIGGSSGSRADTQYF. The CDR3 nucleotides read TGCAGCCTCATAGGGGGGTCTAGCGGGAGTAGGGCAGATACGCAGTATTTT.

This chain connects TRBV5-1 to TRBJ1-2; weak D call: TRBD1 (6 bases). Trimming removed 4 bases at V and 4 bases at J, with 20 bases between. Per the germline V gene, CDR1 is SGHRS and CDR2 is YFSETQ. The CDR3 has 16 amino acids. DNA of the CDR3: TGCGCCAGCAGCCCAAGTGGACAGCCAGGTTCCTATGGCTACACCTTC. Translating gives CASSPSGQPGSYGYTF.

The gene calls are TRBV7-8 and TRBJ2-4, with 8 bases lining up with TRBD2. CDR3 length: 14 residues. The germline CDR1 and CDR2 sequences are SGHVS and FQNEAQ. V lost 6 bases and J lost 1; bases outside the gene matches: 2. CDR3 coding DNA: TGTGCCAGCAGGGCTAGCGGGGCCAAAAACATTCAGTACTTC. Amino acid sequence: CASRASGAKNIQYF. The full variable domain, in which reference TRBV7-8 and TRBJ2-4 provide the parts outside the CDR3, is GAGVSQSPRYKVAKRGQDVALRCDPISGHVSLFWYQQALGQGPEFLTYFQNEAQLDKSGLPSDRFFAERPEGSVSTLKIQRTQQEDSAVYLCASRASGAKNIQYFGAGTRLSVL.

The V gene is TRBV10-3, the J gene TRBJ2-3, with 11 nucleotides matching TRBD2. The CDR3 runs to 15 residues. V shed 11 bases, J shed 1 base, and the junction held 8 bases outside the gene matches. Germline loops: CDR1 ENHRY, CDR2 SYGVKD. Here the CDR3 reads CAAREGLAGTDTQYF. The CDR3 nucleotides read TGTGCCGCCAGAGAGGGACTAGCGGGCACAGATACGCAGTATTTT.

The chain joins TRBV28 to TRBJ2-5, with D possibly TRBD1 on 5 matching bases. Trimming left V 7 bases short and J 2 bases short, with 5 bases between. In germline, CDR1 is MDHEN, CDR2 SYDVKM. The CDR3 consists of 11 residues. In nucleotides, the CDR3 is TGTGCCAGCACAGGGCAAGAGACCCAGTACTTC. The encoded protein is CASTGQETQYF.

The chain joins TRBV30 to TRBJ1-1; D is perhaps TRBD1 (5 bases). The V gene's germline CDR1 is GTSNPN and CDR2 SVGIG (reference sequence). The CDR3 spans 13 residues. Trimming cost V 0 bases and J 2 bases, with 7 bases left between them. The CDR3 sequence is CAWSVQVNTEAFF. The CDR3 coding sequence is TGTGCCTGGAGTGTACAGGTAAACACTGAAGCTTTCTTT.

The chain carries TRBV7-2 and TRBJ2-1, with D uncertain. V was shortened by 5 bases and J by 0 bases, with 5 bases between the two germline ends. CDR3 length equals 13 residues. Germline assignment: CDR1 SGHTA and CDR2 FQGNSA. This CDR3 is CASSPGSYNEQFF. The DNA of the CDR3 is TGTGCCAGCAGCCCCGGCTCCTACAATGAGCAGTTCTTC.

The gene calls are TRBV11-2 and TRBJ1-1; D unclear. Trimming removed 5 bases at V and 3 bases at J, with 10 bases between. CDR1 is SGHAT, CDR2 FQNNGV, per germline. This CDR3 has 13 residues. Written as DNA, the CDR3 is TGTGCCAGCAGCATACGACGGGACACTGAAGCTTTCTTT. It specifies CASSIRRDTEAFF.

The chain carries TRBV6-6 and TRBJ2-7; 11 positions match TRBD1. The germline V gene encodes CDR1 MNHNY and CDR2 SVGAGI (reference sequence). V lost 2 bases and J lost 3; bases outside the gene matches: 3. This CDR3 comprises 15 residues. The CDR3 protein is CASSYTDRGHYEQYF. DNA of the CDR3: TGTGCCAGCAGTTACACGGACAGGGGGCACTACGAGCAGTACTTC.

This chain joins TRBV18 and TRBJ2-1; unclear D gene. Germline CDR1 reads KGHSH; CDR2 reads LQKENI. The CDR3 has 13 residues. Trimming removed 5 bases at V and 4 bases at J, with 9 bases between. The CDR3 DNA is TGTGCCAGCTCAGACACAGCTTACAATGAGCAGTTCTTC. Translating it yields CASSDTAYNEQFF.

The genes are TRBV4-1 and TRBJ2-2; a possible D gene is TRBD2 (6 bases). The CDR3 runs 16 residues. From germline, CDR1 is MGHRA and CDR2 YSYEKL. Trimming shortened V by 6 bases and J by 4 bases, and 18 bases separated the two germline ends. The CDR3 nucleotides are TGCGCCAGCAGGCGATCCGGGACGGAGGGCACCGGGGAGCTGTTTTTT. It is translated as CASRRSGTEGTGELFF.

This clone was detected only a few times. V gene TRBV2 combines with J gene TRBJ2-1; 8 nucleotides align to TRBD2. V lost 6 bases, J lost 6 bases, and 13 bases stayed unmatched. The germline V gene encodes CDR1 SNHLY and CDR2 FYNNEI. The CDR3 covers 16 residues. The CDR3 region is CASSVARGALGNEQFF. As DNA, the CDR3 is TGTGCCAGCAGCGTGGCGCGGGGGGCCTTAGGCAATGAGCAGTTCTTC.

V gene TRBV2 combines with J gene TRBJ1-5; no clear D. V lost 2 bases to trimming and J lost 4 bases, with 6 bases between them. Germline CDR1 SNHLY, CDR2 FYNNEI. This CDR3 is 13 amino acids long. This chain's CDR3 is CASSEFGNQPQHF. The DNA of the CDR3 is TGTGCCAGCAGTGAATTCGGGAATCAGCCCCAGCATTTT. Variable domain in full (rest from reference TRBV2 and TRBJ1-5): EPEVTQTPSHQVTQMGQEVILRCVPISNHLYFYWYRQILGQKVEFLVSFYNNEISEKSEIFDDQFSVERPDGSNFTLKIRSTKLEDSAMYFCASSEFGNQPQHFGDGTRLSIL.

This sequence joins TRBV25-1 and TRBJ1-4; 8 bases match TRBD1. The CDR3 length is 15 residues. From germline, CDR1 is MGHDK and CDR2 SYGVNS. Trimming cost V 4 bases and J 1 base; bases outside gene matches: 2. CDR3 amino acids: CASSGTGGTNEKLFF. CDR3 bases: TGTGCCAGCAGTGGCACAGGGGGAACTAATGAAAAACTGTTTTTT.